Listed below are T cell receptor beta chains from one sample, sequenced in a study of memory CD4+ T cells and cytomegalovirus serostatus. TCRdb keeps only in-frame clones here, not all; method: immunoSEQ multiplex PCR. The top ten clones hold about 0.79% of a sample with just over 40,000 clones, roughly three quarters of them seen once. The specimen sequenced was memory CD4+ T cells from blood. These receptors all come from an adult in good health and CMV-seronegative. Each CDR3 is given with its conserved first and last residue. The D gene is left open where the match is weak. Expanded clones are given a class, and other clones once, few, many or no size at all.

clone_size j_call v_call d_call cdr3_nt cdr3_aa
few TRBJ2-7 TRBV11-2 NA TGTGCCAGCAGCGTCGATCCGGGACCAACCTACGAGCAGTACTTC CASSVDPGPTYEQYF
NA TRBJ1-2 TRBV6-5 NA TGTGCCAGCAGTTACGTCTCAGGGTTGGGAGGCTACACCTTC CASSYVSGLGGYTF
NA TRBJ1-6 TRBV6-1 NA TGTGCCAGCGGACAGCGCTCCTATAATTCACCCCTCCACTTT CASGQRSYNSPLHF
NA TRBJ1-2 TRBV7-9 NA TGTGCCAGCAGCTTCCAGCCCGGAGGCTACACCTTC CASSFQPGGYTF
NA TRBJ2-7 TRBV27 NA TGTGCCAGCAGTTTATTTCAGGGAACGCGTTTGGACGAGCAGTACTTC CASSLFQGTRLDEQYF
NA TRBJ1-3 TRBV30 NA TGTGCCTGGTCTCGAAATGGAAACACCATATATTTT CAWSRNGNTIYF
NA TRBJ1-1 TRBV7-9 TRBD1 TGTGCCAGCAGCCCTAGACAGGGGCAGAACACTGAAGCTTTCTTT CASSPRQGQNTEAFF
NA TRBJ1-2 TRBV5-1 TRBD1 TGCGCCAGCAGCTTGGAAGGGCAGGGGGTAAGCTACACCTTC CASSLEGQGVSYTF
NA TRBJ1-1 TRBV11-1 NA TGTGCCAGCAGCTTAGCGGAGGGCACTGAAGCTTTCTTT CASSLAEGTEAFF
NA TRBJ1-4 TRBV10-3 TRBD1 TGTGCCATCAGTGGGACAGGGGGGACCACTAATGAAAAACTGTTTTTT CAISGTGGTTNEKLFF
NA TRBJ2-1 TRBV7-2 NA TGTGCCAGCAGCGTAGATCAGGCCCGGCAGTTCTTC CASSVDQARQFF
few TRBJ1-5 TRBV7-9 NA TGTGCCAGCAGCTTGGCCCCGGATCAGCCCCAGCATTTT CASSLAPDQPQHF
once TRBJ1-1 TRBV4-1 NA TGCGCCAGCAGCCAAGGATGGGTTGGGGGCACTGAAGCTTTCTTT CASSQGWVGGTEAFF
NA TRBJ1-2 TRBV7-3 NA TGTGCCAGCAGCTTAAGGCCCGCCTTGGGCGGCTACACCTTC CASSLRPALGGYTF
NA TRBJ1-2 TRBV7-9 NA TGTGCCAGCAGCCGATCACAGGATGCGGCCGGCTACACCTTC CASSRSQDAAGYTF
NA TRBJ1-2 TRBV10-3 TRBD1 TGTGCCATCAGTGAGTCGACCGGGACAGGGGGCGTTGGAAGAGCTGGCTACACCTTC CAISESTGTGGVGRAGYTF
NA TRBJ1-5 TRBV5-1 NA TGCGCCAGCAGTCTACAGGGTGGGCAGCCCCAGCATTTT CASSLQGGQPQHF
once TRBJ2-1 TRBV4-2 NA TGTGCCAGCAGCCAAGAATTGCCGATCTCCTACAATGAGCAGTTCTTC CASSQELPISYNEQFF
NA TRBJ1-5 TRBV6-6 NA TGTGCCAGCAGCTCCCTCTCCGGGGGTGCCCAGCATTTT CASSSLSGGAQHF
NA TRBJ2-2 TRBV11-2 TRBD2 TGTGCCAGCAGCTCACTAGCGGGGAACACCGGGGAGCTGTTTTTT CASSSLAGNTGELFF
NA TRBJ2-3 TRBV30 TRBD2 TGTGCCTGGAGCTCTTACGGGCGGGGGGGCACAGATACGCAGTATTTT CAWSSYGRGGTDTQYF
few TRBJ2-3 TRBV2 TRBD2 TGTGCCAGCAGTGGGACTAGCGGGGCAGATACGCAGTATTTT CASSGTSGADTQYF
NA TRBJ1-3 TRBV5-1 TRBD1 TGCGCCAGCAGCTGGGACAGGGCTGGAAACACCATATATTTT CASSWDRAGNTIYF
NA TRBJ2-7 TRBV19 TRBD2 TGTGCCAGTAGTATAGACCAAACGGGAGGGGAGATCTACGAGCAGTACTTC CASSIDQTGGEIYEQYF
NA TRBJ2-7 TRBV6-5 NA TGTGCCAGCAGTTACCGGCAGGGTACGGGCGAGCAGTACTTC CASSYRQGTGEQYF
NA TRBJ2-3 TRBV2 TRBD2 TGTGCCAGCAGGAGACTAGCGGGAGTGACAGATACGCAGTATTTT CASRRLAGVTDTQYF
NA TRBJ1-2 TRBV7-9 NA TGTGCCAGCAGCGGAGACAGCTGGTCTAGTATCTACACCTTC CASSGDSWSSIYTF
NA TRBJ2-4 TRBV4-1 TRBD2 TGCGCCAGCAGCCAAGACTGGGGGGGACTAGCCAAAAACATTCAGTACTTC CASSQDWGGLAKNIQYF
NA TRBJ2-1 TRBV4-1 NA TGCGCCAGCAGCCAAGTTACTGACAGGCACAATGAGCAGTTCTTC CASSQVTDRHNEQFF
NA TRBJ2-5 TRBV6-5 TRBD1 TGTGCCAGCATAATGGCAGGGGGAGAGACCCAGTACTTC CASIMAGGETQYF
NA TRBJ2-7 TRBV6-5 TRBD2 TGTGCCAGCAGACTCGGGACTAGCGGGGGCTACGAGCAGTACTTC CASRLGTSGGYEQYF
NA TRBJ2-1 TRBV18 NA TGTGCCAGCTCACCACCGAGCAGGGTATCTTACAATGAGCAGTTCTTC CASSPPSRVSYNEQFF
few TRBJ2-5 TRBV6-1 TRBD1 TGTGCCGGGGATAAGGGGGCCCCAGAGACCCAGTACTTC CAGDKGAPETQYF
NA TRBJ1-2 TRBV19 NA TGTGCCAGCGGGCAGGATCCTCCGCGTTACTATGGCTACACCTTC CASGQDPPRYYGYTF
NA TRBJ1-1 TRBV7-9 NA TGTGCCAGCAGCTTAGTTCGGGACACTGAAGCTTTCTTT CASSLVRDTEAFF
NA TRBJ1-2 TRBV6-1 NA TGTGCCAGCACCGTGATGGGAGGAGTTTATGGCTACACCTTC CASTVMGGVYGYTF
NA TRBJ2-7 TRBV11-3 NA TGTGCCAGCAGTCGGGACGGGAGCTCCTACGAGCAGTACTTC CASSRDGSSYEQYF
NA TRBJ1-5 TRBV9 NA TGTGCCAGCAGCGTAGGCTACAACAATCAGCCCCAGCATTTT CASSVGYNNQPQHF
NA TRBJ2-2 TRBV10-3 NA TGTGCCATCAGCACATTCCGGGAGCTCACCGGGGAGCTGTTTTTT CAISTFRELTGELFF
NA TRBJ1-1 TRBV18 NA TGTGCCAGCTCACCAGGAATCGAGGAAGCTTTCTTT CASSPGIEEAFF
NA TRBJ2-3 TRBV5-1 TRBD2 TGCGCCAGCAGCAATCAAGCGGGGAGCACAGATACGCAGTATTTT CASSNQAGSTDTQYF
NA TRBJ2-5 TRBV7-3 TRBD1 TGTGCCAGCAGCCCCGGGACAGAGAAAGAGACCCAGTACTTC CASSPGTEKETQYF